This T cell receptor beta chain was captured in a study of OX40 agonist ivuxolimab in advanced cancers. In the study overall: Ivuxolimab, an agonistic anti-OX40 (CD134) antibody, was given to patients.

The count of this clone is one. The CDR3 is 11 residues long. After removal of 7 bases from V and 3 bases from J, the junction contained 2 bases not matched to a gene. CDR1 is SQVTM and CDR2 is ANQGSEA in the germline V gene. Produced via immunoSEQ multiplex PCR; TCRdb's table is partial and in-frame only. Of 55,000 to 80,000 clones listed, around 83% are singletons. The chain combines TRBV29-1 with TRBJ2-5; 7 bases are a match to TRBD1. The source of this sequence is an adult with an advanced solid tumor such as melanoma, head and neck, liver or kidney cancer. The input for sequencing was CD4+ or CD8+ T cells sorted from blood, taken in a trial of the OX40 agonist ivuxolimab. For the CDR3, the DNA is TGCAGCGGCGACAGGGAAGAGACCCAGTACTTC. It yields the protein CSGDREETQYF.